These T cell receptor beta chains were read from a single sample in a study of cytomegalovirus exposure and HLA in healthy donors. Assay used: immunoSEQ multiplex PCR; TCRdb lists only in-frame clones, some missing. The sample includes around 130,000 clones, approximately 65% of them seen just once. Sequenced material: PBMCs. The receptors here all came from a woman aged 60-75 years in good health and CMV-seronegative. The CDR3 runs from the conserved cysteine through the conserved F or W. A D gene is named only where the DNA matches it firmly. Clone size is not always given. Where it is, it says once, few, many or a class for expanded clones.

v_gene	len	abundance	d_gene	j_gene	CDR3aa	CDR3nt
TRBV2	15	-	TRBD1	TRBJ2-5	CASGTTGAEWETQYF	TGTGCCAGCGGCACAACAGGGGCGGAGTGGGAGACCCAGTACTTC
TRBV5-1	13	-	-	TRBJ1-2	CASSFGGQRGYTF	TGCGCCAGCAGCTTCGGGGGTCAAAGGGGCTACACCTTC
TRBV27	11	few	TRBD2	TRBJ2-7	CATGTNYEQYF	TGTGCCACCGGGACTAACTACGAGCAGTACTTC
TRBV11-2	19	-	-	TRBJ2-7	CASSPINRGRAVNPYEQYF	TGTGCCAGCAGCCCTATTAACAGGGGGAGGGCAGTAAACCCCTACGAGCAGTACTTC
TRBV28	15	-	TRBD2	TRBJ2-1	CASSFRLAGGDEQFF	TGTGCCAGCAGTTTCCGACTAGCGGGAGGGGATGAGCAGTTCTTC
TRBV11-2	14	-	TRBD2	TRBJ2-7	CASSLVGPGGEQYF	TGTGCCAGCAGCTTAGTGGGCCCCGGGGGGGAGCAGTACTTC
TRBV7-2	15	-	-	TRBJ2-3	CASSRDFDSTDTQYF	TGTGCCAGCAGCCGGGACTTTGACAGCACAGATACGCAGTATTTT
TRBV27	15	-	TRBD2	TRBJ2-1	CASSPGLAPGDEQFF	TGTGCCAGCAGCCCCGGACTAGCGCCAGGCGATGAGCAGTTCTTC
TRBV7-6	17	-	-	TRBJ1-1	CASSLIAQGSLKTEAFF	TGTGCCAGCAGCTTGATTGCGCAGGGCAGCCTGAAAACTGAAGCTTTCTTT
TRBV28	14	-	-	TRBJ1-6	CASSLVRADNPLHF	TGTGCCAGCAGTTTAGTGCGTGCGGATAACCCTCTCCACTTT
TRBV19	13	-	-	TRBJ1-6	CASSVKRGSPLHF	TGTGCCAGTAGTGTCAAGCGGGGTTCACCCCTCCACTTT
TRBV7-2	14	-	TRBD1	TRBJ2-5	CASSLRQGYETQYF	TGTGCCAGCAGCTTAAGACAGGGGTACGAGACCCAGTACTTC
TRBV28	13	-	-	TRBJ1-5	CASSLPGNQPQHF	TGTGCCAGCAGTTTACCAGGCAATCAGCCCCAGCATTTT
TRBV9	14	-	-	TRBJ1-2	CASSVGGGGRGYTF	TGTGCCAGCAGCGTAGGGGGGGGCGGGAGGGGCTACACCTTC
TRBV6-1	15	-	-	TRBJ1-1	CASSAGTRVNTEAFF	TGTGCCAGCAGTGCCGGGACAAGGGTAAACACTGAAGCTTTCTTT
TRBV5-4	17	few	-	TRBJ2-1	CASSQRRPGWAYNEQFF	TGTGCCAGCAGCCAGCGTCGACCGGGGTGGGCGTACAATGAGCAGTTCTTC
TRBV4-1	13	-	TRBD2	TRBJ2-5	CASSRGGQETQYF	TGCGCCAGCAGCCGGGGGGGACAAGAGACCCAGTACTTC
TRBV5-4	14	-	-	TRBJ2-5	CASSLTSNQETQYF	TGTGCCAGCAGCTTGACGAGCAACCAAGAGACCCAGTACTTC
TRBV7-2	13	-	-	TRBJ1-2	CASSFRGVDGYTF	TGTGCCAGCAGCTTTCGAGGAGTGGATGGCTACACCTTC
TRBV19	15	once	TRBD2	TRBJ2-7	CASSPSGGIWGEQYF	TGTGCCAGTAGCCCAAGCGGGGGCATCTGGGGCGAGCAGTACTTC
TRBV19	16	once	-	TRBJ2-1	CASSIDVGGSYNEQFF	TGTGCCAGTAGTATCGACGTAGGGGGATCCTACAATGAGCAGTTCTTC
TRBV5-8	14	once	TRBD1	TRBJ1-6	CASRGDRYNSPLHF	TGTGCCAGCAGGGGGGACAGATACAATTCACCCCTCCACTTT
TRBV7-9	17	-	TRBD1	TRBJ1-3	CSSSYRDSRFSGNTIYF	TGTTCCAGCAGCTATCGGGACAGCCGATTCTCTGGAAACACCATATATTTT
TRBV13	15	few	TRBD1	TRBJ2-1	CASTQRGTGGNEQFF	TGTGCCAGCACCCAAAGGGGGACAGGGGGCAATGAGCAGTTCTTC
TRBV5-4	15	-	TRBD1	TRBJ2-7	CASSPGTGPSYEQYF	TGTGCCAGCAGCCCCGGGACAGGGCCCTCCTACGAGCAGTACTTC
TRBV4-2	16	-	TRBD2	TRBJ2-7	CASSATGTSGVHEQYF	TGTGCCAGCAGCGCCACCGGGACTAGCGGGGTTCACGAGCAGTACTTC